The 27 T cell receptor beta chains below were found in one sample sequenced in a study of T cell responses to AZD1222 COVID-19 vaccine. Assay: immunoSEQ multiplex PCR; the TCRdb copy retains only in-frame clones and omits some. The sample lists about 100,000 clones, more than 75% occurring once. The input for sequencing was peripheral blood, taken on day 0 of AZD1222 vaccination. These receptors all come from an adult in good health.

This clone was observed once. This sequence joins TRBV29-1 and TRBJ1-1; D remains ambiguous. Germline loops: CDR1 SQVTM, CDR2 ANQGSEA. Trimming shortened V by 4 bases and J by 4 bases, and 13 bases separated the two germline ends. The CDR3 is made up of 13 amino acids. CDR3: CSVGGKASTEAFF. The CDR3 bases are TGCAGCGTTGGAGGGAAGGCTAGCACTGAAGCTTTCTTT.

The rearrangement uses TRBV19 and TRBJ1-1; TRBD1 is a possible D gene (6 bases). Per the germline V gene, CDR1 is LNHDA and CDR2 is SQIVND (reference sequence). Trimming took 3 bases from V and 5 from J, leaving 16 bases between them. The CDR3 is 15 amino acids. The CDR3: CASSMNWGARTEAFF. The CDR3 DNA reads as TGTGCCAGTAGTATGAACTGGGGGGCGCGTACTGAAGCTTTCTTT.

The genes are TRBV29-1 and TRBJ1-2; D is uncertain. There are 10 residues in the CDR3. V lost 4 bases to trimming and J lost 5 bases, with 5 bases between them. Germline V gene lookup returns CDR1 SQVTM and CDR2 ANQGSEA. The CDR3 bases are TGCAGCGTTGGGGAATATGGCTACACCTTC. Its protein is CSVGEYGYTF.

The chain carries TRBV6-5 and TRBJ1-6, with a weak D call TRBD1 (5 bases). The germline V gene encodes CDR1 MNHEY and CDR2 SVGAGI. The CDR3 is 16 amino acids. V was shortened by 2 bases and J by 10 bases, with 18 bases between the two germline ends. This CDR3 reads CASSYRTTLGGSPLHF. In DNA, the CDR3 is TGTGCCAGCAGTTACCGGACAACGTTAGGAGGATCACCCCTCCACTTT.

The chain joins TRBV3-1 (or the pseudogene TRBV3-2) to TRBJ2-7, with 9 bases that match TRBD2. This CDR3 is built from 14 residues. With 1 base clipped from V and 8 bases from J, the junction kept 6 bases outside the gene matches. In germline, CDR1 is LGHDT, CDR2 YNNKEL (reference sequence). CDR3 residues: CASSQVDSGSQQYF. In DNA, the CDR3 is TGTGCCAGCAGCCAAGTGGATAGCGGGAGTCAGCAGTACTTC.

The genes are TRBV7-8 and TRBJ2-3; 11 bases map to TRBD2. The CDR3 totals 15 residues. CDR1 and CDR2 from the germline V gene are SGHVS and FQNEAQ. With 3 bases clipped from V and 3 bases from J, the junction kept 2 bases outside the gene matches. The CDR3 loop reads CASSFSSGRTDTQYF. For the CDR3, the DNA is TGTGCCAGCAGCTTCTCTAGCGGGAGGACAGATACGCAGTATTTT.

The chain combines TRBV6-5 with TRBJ1-3, with D possibly matching TRBD1 (6 bases). The germline V and J ends were trimmed by 2 bases and 1 base, with 12 bases remaining between them. The germline gives CDR1 MNHEY, CDR2 SVGAGI. CDR3 size: 16 residues. The CDR3 sequence is CASSYSLGGSGNTIYF. CDR3 sequence (DNA): TGTGCCAGCAGTTACAGCTTAGGGGGTTCTGGAAACACCATATATTTT.

The J gene is TRBJ2-1, the V gene TRBV29-1; D could derive from TRBD1 or TRBD2 (5 bases each). The CDR3 runs 12 residues. The V gene lost 1 base and the J gene lost 7 bases, with 8 bases spanning the gap. Germline lookup yields CDR1 SQVTM and CDR2 ANQGSEA. This CDR3 is CSVEGDGNEQFF. DNA for the CDR3: TGCAGCGTTGAAGGGGACGGGAATGAGCAGTTCTTC.

The CDR3 sequence: CASSIGTGSPYEQYF. The CDR3 nucleotides are TGTGCCAGTAGTATCGGGACAGGTTCCCCCTACGAGCAGTACTTC. The chain employs TRBV19 and TRBJ2-7; TRBD1 aligns across 8 bases. J lost 2 bases, V lost 3 bases, and 6 bases had no gene match. The CDR3 runs to 15 residues. Per the germline V gene, CDR1 is LNHDA and CDR2 is SQIVND (reference sequence).

The chain recombines TRBV20-1 with TRBJ1-1; D is ambiguous. V dropped 4 bases and J dropped 1 base, with 4 bases sitting between them. This CDR3 has 11 residues. Germline V CDR1 and CDR2: DFQATT, SNEGSKA (reference sequence). The CDR3 protein is CSATKNTEAFF. In nucleotides, the CDR3 is TGCAGTGCTACCAAGAACACTGAAGCTTTCTTT.

This sequence joins TRBV19 and TRBJ2-1, with D maybe TRBD1 (5 bases). Germline V gene data show CDR1 as LNHDA and CDR2 as SQIVND (reference sequence). This CDR3 comprises 15 residues. Trimming pared 5 bases from V and 0 bases from J, leaving 11 bases between. CDR3 nucleotide sequence: TGTGCCAGTAGTGTGTGGGGCAGCTCCTACAATGAGCAGTTCTTC. Its protein is CASSVWGSSYNEQFF.

The rearrangement uses TRBV4-1 and TRBJ2-5; 7 bases fit TRBD2. The CDR3 is 15 residues long. V trimming: 2 bases; J trimming: 7 bases; junction bases outside the gene matches: 10. Germline CDR1 is MGHRA and CDR2 is YSYEKL. CDR3 nucleotide sequence: TGCGCCAGCAGCCAACCCCTGGGGCTAGCGGTGACCCAGTACTTC. Residues: CASSQPLGLAVTQYF.

V usage is TRBV27 and J usage is TRBJ2-1, with 12 bases aligning to TRBD1. J gave up 10 bases and V 7 bases, and 14 bases lay outside the gene matches. CDR3 size: 16 residues. Looked up from germline, CDR1 is MNHEY and CDR2 is SMNVEV (reference sequence). Here the CDR3 DNA reads TGTGCCAGCACCCCGGGACAGGGGGCGTTAGGAGGGGAGCAGTTCTTC. The encoded protein is CASTPGQGALGGEQFF.

V is TRBV5-1 and J is TRBJ2-3, with a tentative D call TRBD1 (6 bases). The CDR3 runs to 15 residues. Germline V gene data show CDR1 as SGHRS and CDR2 as YFSETQ. The V end lost 0 bases, the J end lost 0 bases, and 8 bases lay between the germline ends. CDR3: CASSLVQGSTDTQYF. The CDR3 DNA is TGCGCCAGCAGCTTGGTCCAGGGGAGCACAGATACGCAGTATTTT.

The chain employs TRBV5-8 and TRBJ1-5; D might be TRBD1 (5 bases). V shed 0 bases and J shed 10 bases, with 17 bases lying between them. The CDR3 runs 15 residues. Germline-derived CDR1 and CDR2 are SGHTS and YDEGEE. The CDR3 protein is CASSLGGARTQPQHF. CDR3 nucleotides: TGTGCCAGCAGCTTGGGCGGGGCGAGGACCCAACCCCAGCATTTT.

This chain joins TRBV10-3 and TRBJ2-7, with 7 bases lining up with TRBD2. The CDR3 is 14 residues long. V trimming: 6 bases; J trimming: 1 base; junction bases outside the gene matches: 6. Germline assignment: CDR1 ENHRY and CDR2 SYGVKD. The CDR3 coding sequence is TGTGCCATCAGCGGCGGGGGTGGTTCCTACGAGCAGTACTTC. Its protein is CAISGGGGSYEQYF.

The chain couples TRBV10-3 to TRBJ2-7, with D perhaps matching TRBD2 (6 bases). The CDR3 is made up of 15 amino acids. V was pared by 4 bases and J by 3 bases, with 16 bases between. The germline V gene encodes CDR1 ENHRY and CDR2 SYGVKD. DNA for the CDR3: TGTGCCATCAGTGGAGAGCGGGCAATATTCTACGAGCAGTACTTC. Translated, it gives CAISGERAIFYEQYF.

This clone was seen once. The chain joins TRBV6-2 or TRBV6-3 to TRBJ1-3; D is perhaps TRBD1 (6 bases). Trimming cost V 5 bases and J 4 bases, with 15 bases left between them. CDR3 length: 15 residues. Germline-derived CDR1 and CDR2 are MNHEY and SVGEGT. CDR3 DNA sequence: TGTGCCAGCAGTGCTACAGGGTACCTCGGAAACACCATATATTTT. Protein product: CASSATGYLGNTIYF.

The J gene is TRBJ2-1, the V gene TRBV7-2; 9 bases are a match to TRBD2. CDR3 size: 17 residues. CDR1 and CDR2 (germline): SGHTA, FQGNSA. V was pared by 1 base and J by 10 bases, with 14 bases of the junction left unmatched. The CDR3 loop reads CASSLVETSGSLGEQFF. Written as DNA, the CDR3 is TGTGCCAGCAGCTTAGTGGAGACTAGCGGATCCCTGGGCGAGCAGTTCTTC.

This sequence joins TRBV5-1 and TRBJ2-2; D perhaps matches TRBD1 (5 bases). Germline values: CDR1 SGHRS, CDR2 YFSETQ. V was shortened by 7 bases and J by 6 bases, with 16 bases between the two germline ends. The length of the CDR3 is 14 residues. CDR3 loop: CASSPGRVAGELFF. The CDR3 region has the DNA TGCGCCAGCTCCCCGGGCAGGGTGGCCGGGGAGCTGTTTTTT.

The rearrangement uses TRBV11-2 and TRBJ1-1; possibly TRBD1 for D (5 bases). Germline V gene data show CDR1 as SGHAT and CDR2 as FQNNGV. Trimming left V 6 bases short and J 4 bases short, with 15 bases between. The CDR3 is 14 residues long. CDR3 in amino acids: CASSPGRGSTEAFF. The DNA of the CDR3 is TGTGCCAGCAGTCCAGGGCGGGGAAGCACTGAAGCTTTCTTT.

The chain joins TRBV7-9 to TRBJ1-2; unclear D gene. The CDR3 spans 14 residues. Looked up from germline, CDR1 is SEHNR and CDR2 is FQNEAQ (reference sequence). V shed 2 bases and J shed 6 bases, with 13 bases lying between them. The DNA of the CDR3 is TGTGCCAGCAGCTTAAGGGAGGAGAGCCATGGCTACACCTTC. Translation gives CASSLREESHGYTF. The full variable domain, completed using reference TRBV7-9 and TRBJ1-2, is DTGVSQNPRHKITKRGQNVTFRCDPISEHNRLYWYRQTLGQGPEFLTYFQNEAQLEKSRLLSDRFSAERPKGSFSTLEIQRTEQGDSAMYLCASSLREESHGYTFGSGTRLTVV.

The chain links TRBV10-2 to TRBJ1-2, with 7 bases lining up with TRBD1. The CDR3 covers 13 residues. Germline V lookup: CDR1 WSHSY, CDR2 SAAADI. V gave up 6 bases and J gave up 8 bases; unmatched junction bases: 9. The CDR3 protein is CASSLDRQGGYTF. DNA for the CDR3: TGCGCCAGCAGCCTGGACAGGCAGGGAGGCTACACCTTC.

The CDR3 sequence is CASSLTGGNQPQHF. As DNA, the CDR3 is TGCGCCAGCAGCTTGACAGGGGGCAATCAGCCCCAGCATTTT. The chain carries TRBV5-1 and TRBJ1-5, with TRBD1 matching over 7 bases. Trimming removed 1 base from V and 2 bases from J; junction bases left unmatched: 0. There are 14 residues in the CDR3. Germline V gene lookup returns CDR1 SGHRS and CDR2 YFSETQ.

This clone has at least ten counts. The V call is TRBV24-1, the J call TRBJ2-5; tentative D call: TRBD1 (5 bases). Trimming left V 2 bases short and J 1 base short, with 10 bases between. The germline CDR1 and CDR2 sequences are KGHDR and SFDVKD. CDR3 length: 15 amino acids. The chain's CDR3 is CATSDSQAIQETQYF. The CDR3 DNA sequence: TGTGCCACCAGTGATTCACAGGCGATCCAAGAGACCCAGTACTTC.

The gene calls are TRBV7-3 and TRBJ2-1; TRBD2 aligns across 13 bases. Germline-derived CDR1 and CDR2 are SGHTA and FQGTGA. V lost 5 bases, J lost 4 bases, and 5 bases stayed unmatched. The CDR3 runs to 16 residues. CDR3 DNA: TGTGCCAGCAGCCGCGGGACTAGCGGGGTGTACAATGAGCAGTTCTTC. This encodes CASSRGTSGVYNEQFF.

This chain connects TRBV6-5 to TRBJ2-4, with 9 bases that match TRBD1. V lost 6 bases to trimming and J lost 3 bases; unmatched junction nucleotides: 3. The germline gives CDR1 MNHEY, CDR2 SVGAGI. CDR3 length equals 14 residues. CDR3 DNA sequence: TGTGCCAGCAGGACAGGGGGACGCAAAAACATTCAGTACTTC. Protein product: CASRTGGRKNIQYF.